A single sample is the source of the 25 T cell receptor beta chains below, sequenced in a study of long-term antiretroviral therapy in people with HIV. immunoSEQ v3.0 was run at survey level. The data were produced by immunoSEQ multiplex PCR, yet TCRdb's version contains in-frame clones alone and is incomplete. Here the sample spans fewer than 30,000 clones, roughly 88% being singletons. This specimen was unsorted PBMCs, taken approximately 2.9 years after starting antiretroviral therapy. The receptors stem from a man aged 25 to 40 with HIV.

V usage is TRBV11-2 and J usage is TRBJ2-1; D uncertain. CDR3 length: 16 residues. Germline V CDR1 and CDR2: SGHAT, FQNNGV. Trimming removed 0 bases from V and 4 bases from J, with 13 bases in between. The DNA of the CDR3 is TGTGCCAGCAGCTTAGATGGTAGCCGCCCGTACAATGAGCAGTTCTTC. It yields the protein CASSLDGSRPYNEQFF.

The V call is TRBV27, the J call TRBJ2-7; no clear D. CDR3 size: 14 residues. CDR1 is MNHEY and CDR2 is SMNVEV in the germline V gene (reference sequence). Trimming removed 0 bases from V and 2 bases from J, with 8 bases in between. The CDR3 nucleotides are TGTGCCAGCAGTTTATCGGGCGTAGCCTACGAGCAGTACTTC. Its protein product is CASSLSGVAYEQYF.

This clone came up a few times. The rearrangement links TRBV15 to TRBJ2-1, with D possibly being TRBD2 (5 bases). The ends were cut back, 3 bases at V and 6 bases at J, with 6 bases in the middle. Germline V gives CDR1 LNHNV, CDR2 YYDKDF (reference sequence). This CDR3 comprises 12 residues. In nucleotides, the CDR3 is TGTGCCACCAGCAGGACTACCAATGAGCAGTTCTTC. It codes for CATSRTTNEQFF.

CDR3 DNA sequence: TGTGCCAGCAGCTTAGTTAGTATAGAGACCCAGTACTTC. It is translated as CASSLVSIETQYF. The V and J genes are TRBV7-2 and TRBJ2-5; D gene ambiguous. The CDR3 is 13 amino acids. Trimming left V 1 base short and J 4 bases short, with 7 bases between. Germline CDR1 reads SGHTA; CDR2 reads FQGNSA.

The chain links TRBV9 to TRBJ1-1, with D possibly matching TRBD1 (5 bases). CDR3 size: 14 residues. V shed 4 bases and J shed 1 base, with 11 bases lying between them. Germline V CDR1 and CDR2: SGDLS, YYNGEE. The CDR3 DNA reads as TGTGCCAGCAGCATACTGGACACGAACACTGAAGCTTTCTTT. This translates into CASSILDTNTEAFF.

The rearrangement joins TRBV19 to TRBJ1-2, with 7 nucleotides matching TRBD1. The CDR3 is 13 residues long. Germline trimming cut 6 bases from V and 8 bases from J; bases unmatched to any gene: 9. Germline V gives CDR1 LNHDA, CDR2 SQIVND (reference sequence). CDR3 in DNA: TGTGCCAGTAGCCACGACAGGGTAGGAGGCTACACCTTC. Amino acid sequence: CASSHDRVGGYTF.

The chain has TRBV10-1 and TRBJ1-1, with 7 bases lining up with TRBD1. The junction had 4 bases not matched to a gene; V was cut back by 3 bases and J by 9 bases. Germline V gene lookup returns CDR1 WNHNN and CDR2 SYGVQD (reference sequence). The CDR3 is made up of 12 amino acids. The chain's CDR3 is CASSEGRGKAFF. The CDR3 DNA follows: TGCGCCAGCAGTGAAGGCAGGGGGAAAGCTTTCTTT.

CDR3 in amino acids: CASAVIGATDTQYF. CDR3 sequence (DNA): TGTGCCAGCGCCGTCATCGGGGCCACAGATACGCAGTATTTT. The chain links TRBV28 to TRBJ2-3; D is perhaps TRBD1 or TRBD2 (5 bases each). The CDR3 is 14 residues long. The V end was cut by 8 bases, the J end by 2 bases, with 14 bases between. Germline CDR1 MDHEN, CDR2 SYDVKM.

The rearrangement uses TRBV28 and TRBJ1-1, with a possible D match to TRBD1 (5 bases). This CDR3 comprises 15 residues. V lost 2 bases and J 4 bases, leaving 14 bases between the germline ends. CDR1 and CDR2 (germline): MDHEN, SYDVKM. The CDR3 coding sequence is TGTGCCAGCAGTTTAGTTCTGGGGCAGGGCACTGAAGCTTTCTTT. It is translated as CASSLVLGQGTEAFF.

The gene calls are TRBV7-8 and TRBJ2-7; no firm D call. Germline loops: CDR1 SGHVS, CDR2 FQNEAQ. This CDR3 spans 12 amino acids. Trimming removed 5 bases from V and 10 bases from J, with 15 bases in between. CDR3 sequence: CASSLADRRQYF. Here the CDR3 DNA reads TGTGCCAGCAGCCTCGCGGACCGGCGCCAGTACTTC.

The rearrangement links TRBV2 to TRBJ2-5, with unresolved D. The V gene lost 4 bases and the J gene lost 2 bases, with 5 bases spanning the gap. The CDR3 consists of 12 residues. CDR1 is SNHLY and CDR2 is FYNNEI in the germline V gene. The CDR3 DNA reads TGTGCCAGCAGTGGAGGTCAAGAGACCCAGTACTTC. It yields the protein CASSGGQETQYF.

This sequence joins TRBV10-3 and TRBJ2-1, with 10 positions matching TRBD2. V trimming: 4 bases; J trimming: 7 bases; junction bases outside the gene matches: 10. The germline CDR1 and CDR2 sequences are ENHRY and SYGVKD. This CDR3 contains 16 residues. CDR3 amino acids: CAISGRTSGTPNEQFF. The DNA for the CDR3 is TGTGCCATCAGTGGGAGAACTAGCGGGACGCCTAATGAGCAGTTCTTC.

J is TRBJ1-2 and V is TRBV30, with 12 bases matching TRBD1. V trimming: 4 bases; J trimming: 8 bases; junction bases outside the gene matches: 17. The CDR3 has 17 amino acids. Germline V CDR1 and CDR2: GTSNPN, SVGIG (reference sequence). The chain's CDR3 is CAWNSPGTGGRVGGYTF. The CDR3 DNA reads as TGTGCCTGGAACTCGCCCGGGACAGGGGGCAGAGTAGGAGGCTACACCTTC.

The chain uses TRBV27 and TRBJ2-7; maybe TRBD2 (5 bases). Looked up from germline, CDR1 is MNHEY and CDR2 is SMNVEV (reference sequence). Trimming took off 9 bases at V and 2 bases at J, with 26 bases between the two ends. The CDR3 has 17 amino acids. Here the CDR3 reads CASSLNREGTKPYEQYF. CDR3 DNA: TGTGCCAGTTCCCTTAACCGCGAGGGCACAAAGCCCTACGAGCAGTACTTC.

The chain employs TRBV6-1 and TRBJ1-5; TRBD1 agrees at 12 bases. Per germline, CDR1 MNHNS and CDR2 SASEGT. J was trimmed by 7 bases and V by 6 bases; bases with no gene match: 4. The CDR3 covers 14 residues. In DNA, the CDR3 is TGTGCCAGCAGGGGACAGGGGGCGCGGCAGCCCCAGCATTTT. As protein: CASRGQGARQPQHF.

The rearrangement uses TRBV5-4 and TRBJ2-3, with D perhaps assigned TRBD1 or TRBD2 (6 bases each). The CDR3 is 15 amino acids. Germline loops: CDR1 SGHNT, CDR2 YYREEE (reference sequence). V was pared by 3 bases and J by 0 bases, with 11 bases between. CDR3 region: CASSWTGASTDTQYF. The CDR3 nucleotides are TGTGCCAGCAGCTGGACGGGGGCTAGCACAGATACGCAGTATTTT. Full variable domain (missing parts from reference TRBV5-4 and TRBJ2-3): ETGVTQSPTHLIKTRGQQVTLRCSSQSGHNTVSWYQQALGQGPQFIFQYYREEENGRGNFPPRFSGLQFPNYSSELNVNALELDDSALYLCASSWTGASTDTQYFGPGTRLTVL.

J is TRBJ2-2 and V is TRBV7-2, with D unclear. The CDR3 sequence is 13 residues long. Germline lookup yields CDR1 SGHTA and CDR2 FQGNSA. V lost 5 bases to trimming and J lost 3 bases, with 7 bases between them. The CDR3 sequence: CASSLQHTGELFF. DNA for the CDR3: TGTGCCAGCAGCCTACAACACACCGGGGAGCTGTTTTTT.

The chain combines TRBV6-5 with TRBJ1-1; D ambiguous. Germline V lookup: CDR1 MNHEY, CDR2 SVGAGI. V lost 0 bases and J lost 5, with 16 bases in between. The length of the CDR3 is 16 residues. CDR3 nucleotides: TGTGCCAGCAGTTACTCAGGTGGTCAGGCGGGTACTGAAGCTTTCTTT. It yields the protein CASSYSGGQAGTEAFF.

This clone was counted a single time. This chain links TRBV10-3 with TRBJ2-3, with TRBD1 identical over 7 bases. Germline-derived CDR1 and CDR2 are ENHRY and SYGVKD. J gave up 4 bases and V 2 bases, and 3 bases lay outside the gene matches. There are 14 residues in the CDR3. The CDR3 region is CAISEEGAADTQYF. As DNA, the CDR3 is TGTGCCATCAGTGAGGAGGGGGCGGCAGATACGCAGTATTTT.

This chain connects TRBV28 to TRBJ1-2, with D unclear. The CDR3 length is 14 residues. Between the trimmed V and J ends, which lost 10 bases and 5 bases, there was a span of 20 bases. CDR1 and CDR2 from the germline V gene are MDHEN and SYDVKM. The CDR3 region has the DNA TGTGCCACCCAACAAATGAATGGGGAATATGGCTACACCTTC. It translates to CATQQMNGEYGYTF.

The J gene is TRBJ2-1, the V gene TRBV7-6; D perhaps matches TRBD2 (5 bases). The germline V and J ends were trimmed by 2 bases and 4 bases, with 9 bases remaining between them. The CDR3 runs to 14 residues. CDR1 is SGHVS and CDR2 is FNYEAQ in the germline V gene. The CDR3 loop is CASSLFGGYNEQFF. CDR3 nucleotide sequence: TGTGCCAGCAGCTTATTTGGAGGTTACAATGAGCAGTTCTTC.

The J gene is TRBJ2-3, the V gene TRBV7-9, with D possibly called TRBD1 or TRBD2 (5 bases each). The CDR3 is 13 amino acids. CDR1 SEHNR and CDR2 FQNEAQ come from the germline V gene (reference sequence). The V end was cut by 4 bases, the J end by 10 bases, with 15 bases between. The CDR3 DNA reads TGTGCCAGCAGCTCAACGACCGGGACGGCGCAGTATTTT. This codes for CASSSTTGTAQYF.

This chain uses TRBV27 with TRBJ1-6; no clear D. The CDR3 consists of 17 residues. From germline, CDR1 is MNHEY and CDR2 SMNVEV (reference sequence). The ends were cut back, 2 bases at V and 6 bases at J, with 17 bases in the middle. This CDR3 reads CASSLSRGLSGNSPLHF. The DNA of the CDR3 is TGTGCCAGCAGTTTAAGCCGGGGTTTGTCGGGTAATTCACCCCTCCACTTT.

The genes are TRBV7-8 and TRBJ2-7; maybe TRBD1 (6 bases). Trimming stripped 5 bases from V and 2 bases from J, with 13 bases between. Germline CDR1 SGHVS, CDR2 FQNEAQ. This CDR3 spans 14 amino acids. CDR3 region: CASSSDRPTYEQYF. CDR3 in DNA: TGTGCCAGCAGCAGCGACAGGCCCACCTACGAGCAGTACTTC.

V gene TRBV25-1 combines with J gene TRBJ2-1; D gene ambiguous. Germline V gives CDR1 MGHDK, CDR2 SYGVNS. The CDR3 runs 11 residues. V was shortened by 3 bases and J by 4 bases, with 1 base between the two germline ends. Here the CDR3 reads CASSEYNEQFF. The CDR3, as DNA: TGTGCCAGCAGTGAGTACAATGAGCAGTTCTTC.